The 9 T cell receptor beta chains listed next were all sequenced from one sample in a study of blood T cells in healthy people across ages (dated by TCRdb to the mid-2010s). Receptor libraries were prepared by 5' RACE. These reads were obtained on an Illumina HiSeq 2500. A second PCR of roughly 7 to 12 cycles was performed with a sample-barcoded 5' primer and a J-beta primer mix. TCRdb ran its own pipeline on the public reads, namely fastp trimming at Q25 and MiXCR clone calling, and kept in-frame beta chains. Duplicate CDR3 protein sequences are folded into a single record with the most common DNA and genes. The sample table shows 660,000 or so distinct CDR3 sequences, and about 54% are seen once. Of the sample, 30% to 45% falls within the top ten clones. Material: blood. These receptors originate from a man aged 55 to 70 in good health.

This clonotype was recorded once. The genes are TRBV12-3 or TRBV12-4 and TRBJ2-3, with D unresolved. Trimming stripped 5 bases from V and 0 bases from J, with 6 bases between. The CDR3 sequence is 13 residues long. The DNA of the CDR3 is TGTGCCAGCAGTATAGTGAGCACAGATACGCAGTATTTT. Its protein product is CASSIVSTDTQYF.

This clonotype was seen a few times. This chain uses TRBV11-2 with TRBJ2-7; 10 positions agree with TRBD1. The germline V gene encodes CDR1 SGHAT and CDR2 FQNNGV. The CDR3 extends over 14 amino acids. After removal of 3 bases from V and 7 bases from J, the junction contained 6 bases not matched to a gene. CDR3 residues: CASSFRGQGMEQYF. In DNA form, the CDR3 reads TGTGCCAGCAGCTTCAGGGGACAGGGGATGGAGCAGTACTTC.

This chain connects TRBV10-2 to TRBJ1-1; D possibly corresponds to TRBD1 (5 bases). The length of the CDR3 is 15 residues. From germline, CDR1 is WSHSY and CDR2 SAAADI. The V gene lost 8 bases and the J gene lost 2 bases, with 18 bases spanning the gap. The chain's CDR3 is CASDDGGAGNTEAFF. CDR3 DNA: TGCGCCAGCGATGACGGGGGAGCGGGTAACACTGAAGCTTTCTTT.

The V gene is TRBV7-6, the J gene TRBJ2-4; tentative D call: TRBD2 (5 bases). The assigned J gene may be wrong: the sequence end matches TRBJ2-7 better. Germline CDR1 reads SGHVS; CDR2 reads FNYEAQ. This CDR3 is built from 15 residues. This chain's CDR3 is CASRRVRLGNYEQYF. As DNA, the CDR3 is TGTGCCAGCAGGCGGGTCCGCCTGGGGAACTACGAGCAGTACTTC.

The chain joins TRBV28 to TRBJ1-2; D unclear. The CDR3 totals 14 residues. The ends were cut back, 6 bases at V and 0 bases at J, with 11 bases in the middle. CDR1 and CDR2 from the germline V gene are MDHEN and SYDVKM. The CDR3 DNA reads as TGTGCCAGCAGGAGTTCGGGATCTAACTATGGCTACACCTTC. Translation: CASRSSGSNYGYTF.

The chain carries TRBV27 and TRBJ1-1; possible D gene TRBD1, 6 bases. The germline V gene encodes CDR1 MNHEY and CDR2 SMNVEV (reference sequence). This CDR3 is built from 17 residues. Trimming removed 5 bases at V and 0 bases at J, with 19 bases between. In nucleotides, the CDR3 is TGTGCCAGCAGTCTCTTGCCGGGACAAACTATGAACACTGAAGCTTTCTTT. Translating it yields CASSLLPGQTMNTEAFF.

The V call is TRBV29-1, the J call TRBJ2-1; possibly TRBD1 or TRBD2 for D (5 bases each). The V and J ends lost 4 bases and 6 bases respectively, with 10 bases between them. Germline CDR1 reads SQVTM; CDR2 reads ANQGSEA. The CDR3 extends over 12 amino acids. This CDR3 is CSVAPGSNEQFF. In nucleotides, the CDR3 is TGCAGCGTTGCCCCAGGGAGCAATGAGCAGTTCTTC.

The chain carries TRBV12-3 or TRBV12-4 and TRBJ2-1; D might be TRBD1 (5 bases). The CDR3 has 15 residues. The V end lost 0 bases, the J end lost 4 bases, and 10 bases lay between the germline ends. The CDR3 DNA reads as TGTGCCAGCAGTTTAGCGGGGCTCGGGTACAATGAGCAGTTCTTC. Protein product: CASSLAGLGYNEQFF.

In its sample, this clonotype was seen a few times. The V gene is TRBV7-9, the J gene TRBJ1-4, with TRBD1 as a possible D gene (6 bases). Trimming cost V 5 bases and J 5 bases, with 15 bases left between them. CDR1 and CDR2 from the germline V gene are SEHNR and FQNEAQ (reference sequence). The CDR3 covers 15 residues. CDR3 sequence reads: CASSPGRGLNEKLFF. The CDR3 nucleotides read TGTGCCAGCAGCCCCGGACGGGGGCTGAATGAAAAACTGTTTTTT.